Shown below are 21 T cell receptor beta chains from a single sample sequenced in a study of cytomegalovirus exposure and HLA in healthy donors. The PCR was carried out with 60 Vbeta primers and 13 Jbeta primers. Measured with immunoSEQ multiplex PCR; TCRdb has only the in-frame clones, and not every one. The data show about 130,000 clones, around 70% seen once. The sample comprised PBMCs. These receptors all come from a male donor in good health and CMV-seronegative.

The chain employs TRBV19 and TRBJ2-2, with 8 bases matching TRBD1. CDR3 length: 17 amino acids. V gave up 10 bases and J gave up 4 bases; unmatched junction bases: 17. In germline, CDR1 is LNHDA, CDR2 SQIVND (reference sequence). CDR3 protein: CATLNYATGVGTGELFF. CDR3 DNA sequence: TGTGCCACCCTGAACTACGCGACAGGGGTAGGCACCGGGGAGCTGTTTTTT.

V usage is TRBV25-1 and J usage is TRBJ1-2; 11 bases map to TRBD1. This CDR3 has 17 residues. Germline values: CDR1 MGHDK, CDR2 SYGVNS. With 6 bases clipped from V and 2 bases from J, the junction kept 11 bases outside the gene matches. CDR3 sequence: CASRRTGGVDRNYGYTF. CDR3 nucleotides: TGTGCCAGCAGAAGGACAGGGGGCGTCGATCGGAACTATGGCTACACCTTC.

The chain uses TRBV28 and TRBJ2-6; possible D gene TRBD2, 7 bases. Germline CDR1 and CDR2: MDHEN and SYDVKM. Trimming removed 6 bases at V and 2 bases at J, with 14 bases between. There are 16 residues in the CDR3. As DNA, the CDR3 is TGTGCCAGCAGGAGGGGGGGACCGGCTGGGGCCAACGTCCTGACTTTC. Protein product: CASRRGGPAGANVLTF.

The rearrangement joins TRBV7-2 to TRBJ1-2; weak D call: TRBD1 (5 bases). Germline V CDR1 and CDR2: SGHTA, FQGNSA. The CDR3 extends over 15 amino acids. V was clipped by 4 bases and J by 5 bases, with 17 bases between them. The CDR3: CASSSREGRIYGYTF. The DNA for the CDR3 is TGTGCCAGCAGCTCTCGGGAGGGGAGGATATATGGCTACACCTTC.

The V gene is TRBV5-4, the J gene TRBJ1-6; tentative D call: TRBD1 (6 bases). The CDR3 is 15 residues long. The germline V gene has CDR1 SGHNT and CDR2 YYREEE (reference sequence). V lost 0 bases to trimming and J lost 7 bases, with 11 bases between them. This chain's CDR3 is CASSLDSGTNSPLHF. The CDR3, as DNA: TGTGCCAGCAGCTTGGATTCAGGGACAAATTCACCCCTCCACTTT.

In its sample, this clone was seen a few times. This chain links TRBV7-2 with TRBJ2-2; 8 positions match TRBD1. The germline V gene encodes CDR1 SGHTA and CDR2 FQGNSA. The V segment lost 5 bases and the J segment 3 bases; nucleotides outside the gene matches: 11. The CDR3 loop spans 17 amino acids. CDR3 nucleotides: TGTGCCAGCAGCCCCCCTCGGACAGGGCTGGACACCGGGGAGCTGTTTTTT. Encoded protein: CASSPPRTGLDTGELFF.

This clone was counted only a few times. The rearrangement uses TRBV6-1 and TRBJ1-1, with a tentative D call TRBD1 (6 bases). Germline CDR1 is MNHNS and CDR2 is SASEGT. The CDR3 consists of 14 residues. V was trimmed by 7 bases and J by 8 bases, leaving 20 bases between them. The CDR3: CASTRTTGFIEAFF. The CDR3 DNA reads as TGTGCCAGCACCCGAACTACAGGGTTTATCGAAGCTTTCTTT.

The V call is TRBV7-3, the J call TRBJ2-1, with 14 bases aligning to TRBD2. CDR3 length: 16 residues. Germline trimming cut 5 bases from V and 4 bases from J; bases unmatched to any gene: 4. Germline CDR1 SGHTA, CDR2 FQGTGA. CDR3 in amino acids: CASSPRTSGGYNEQFF. The DNA of the CDR3 is TGTGCCAGCAGCCCGAGGACTAGCGGGGGGTACAATGAGCAGTTCTTC. Full variable domain (rest looked up from reference TRBV7-3 and TRBJ2-1): GAGVSQTPSNKVTEKGKYVELRCDPISGHTALYWYRQSLGQGPEFLIYFQGTGAADDSGLPNDRFFAVRPEGSVSTLKIQRTERGDSAVYLCASSPRTSGGYNEQFFGPGTRLTVL.

The CDR3 is CAMRQTRGTGELFF. DNA for the CDR3: TGTGCCATGCGGCAAACTCGGGGAACCGGGGAGCTGTTTTTT. The chain carries TRBV7-8 and TRBJ2-2, with D perhaps TRBD2 (5 bases). Per germline, CDR1 SGHVS and CDR2 FQNEAQ. V was trimmed by 10 bases and J by 5 bases, leaving 17 bases between them. The CDR3 covers 14 residues.

Worth noting for this clone: One end of the junction varies from germline; a read error may be responsible. CDR3 loop: CAGSHSSGSYEQYF. The CDR3 coding sequence is TGTGCCGGCAGCCATTCTAGCGGCTCCTACGAGCAGTACTTC. V is TRBV5-4 and J is TRBJ2-7; 7 bases line up with TRBD2. The CDR3 totals 14 residues. CDR1 is SGHNT and CDR2 is YYREEE in the germline V gene (reference sequence).

The chain carries TRBV11-2 and TRBJ2-5; D perhaps matches TRBD2 (6 bases). The CDR3 runs 14 residues. Germline CDR1 is SGHAT and CDR2 is FQNNGV. Trimming took off 5 bases at V and 1 base at J, with 11 bases between the two ends. This CDR3 reads CASSRRDFQETQYF. The CDR3 DNA reads TGTGCCAGCAGCCGCCGGGACTTCCAAGAGACCCAGTACTTC.

This clone was counted a single time. Written as DNA, the CDR3 is TGTGCCAGCACCCTACCGGGACAGAGAAATGAAAAACTGTTTTTT. Translated, it gives CASTLPGQRNEKLFF. The V gene is TRBV5-5, the J gene TRBJ1-4, with 7 bases aligning to TRBD1. This CDR3 is 15 amino acids long. The junction had 10 bases not matched to a gene; V was cut back by 6 bases and J by 5 bases. Germline loops: CDR1 SGHKS, CDR2 YYEKEE (reference sequence).

V is TRBV9 and J is TRBJ1-2; TRBD1 aligns across 7 bases. The V gene's germline CDR1 is SGDLS and CDR2 YYNGEE. The junction had 5 bases not matched to a gene; V was cut back by 0 bases and J by 6 bases. The CDR3 is 14 residues long. CDR3 nucleotide sequence: TGTGCCAGCAGCGTAGGAGTAACAGGGGATGGCTACACCTTC. This sequence encodes CASSVGVTGDGYTF.

The rearrangement joins TRBV28 to TRBJ1-1, with a tentative D call TRBD1 (5 bases). The CDR3 totals 12 residues. V was clipped by 6 bases and J by 10 bases, with 15 bases between them. Germline V gives CDR1 MDHEN, CDR2 SYDVKM. In DNA, the CDR3 is TGTGCCAGCAGACCCGGGGGTAAAGGAGCTTTCTTT. Translated, it gives CASRPGGKGAFF.

This clone was seen a handful of times. The genes are TRBV4-2 and TRBJ1-1, with 7 positions matching TRBD1. The V gene's germline CDR1 is LGHNA and CDR2 YNFKEQ. Germline trimming cut 4 bases from V and 2 bases from J; bases unmatched to any gene: 4. CDR3 length: 14 amino acids. The CDR3 spells CASSPGQANTEAFF. The CDR3 DNA reads TGTGCCAGCAGCCCCGGACAGGCAAACACTGAAGCTTTCTTT.

This clone has just a few counts. The rearrangement joins TRBV18 to TRBJ2-1; the D is unclear. The CDR3 length is 15 residues. V dropped 3 bases and J dropped 1 base, with 10 bases sitting between them. CDR1 and CDR2 from the germline V gene are KGHSH and LQKENI. The CDR3, as DNA: TGTGCCAGCTCACCCCCATCCGGGTCCTACAATGAGCAGTTCTTC. Protein: CASSPPSGSYNEQFF.

This clone has only one observation. J is TRBJ1-4 and V is TRBV7-9; the match to TRBD1 covers 7 bases. With V trimmed by 6 bases and J by 4 bases, 5 bases remained unmatched. Germline V gives CDR1 SEHNR, CDR2 FQNEAQ (reference sequence). CDR3 length: 14 amino acids. The CDR3: CASSYGTDNEKLFF. The CDR3 DNA reads as TGTGCCAGCAGTTACGGGACAGATAATGAAAAACTGTTTTTT.

The chain recombines TRBV4-3 with TRBJ2-1; TRBD1 matches 7 bases. CDR1 and CDR2 from the germline V gene are LGHNA and YSLEER. The V segment lost 0 bases and the J segment 8 bases; nucleotides outside the gene matches: 13. This CDR3 comprises 17 residues. The DNA for the CDR3 is TGCGCCAGCAGCCAAGATGACGGAACAGGGGAGAATGATGAGCAGTTCTTC. Translation gives CASSQDDGTGENDEQFF.

The chain links TRBV5-4 to TRBJ2-1; 12 nucleotides agree with TRBD2. V lost 1 base, J lost 8 bases, and 4 bases stayed unmatched. The CDR3 loop spans 15 amino acids. The V gene's germline CDR1 is SGHNT and CDR2 YYREEE (reference sequence). The CDR3 here is CASSLRLAGVYEQFF. The CDR3 DNA is TGTGCCAGCAGCTTGAGACTAGCGGGAGTCTATGAGCAGTTCTTC.

The chain recombines TRBV28 with TRBJ2-7; TRBD1 agrees at 7 bases. The V gene's germline CDR1 is MDHEN and CDR2 SYDVKM. Trimming at V came to 7 bases and at J to 0 bases, leaving 9 bases not matched to a gene. The CDR3 runs to 15 residues. This chain's CDR3 is CASTEAGDSSYEQYF. In DNA, the CDR3 is TGTGCCAGCACCGAAGCTGGGGACAGCTCCTACGAGCAGTACTTC.

The genes are TRBV6-1 and TRBJ2-3, with D possibly TRBD1 on 6 matching bases. The CDR3 has 15 amino acids. V lost 6 bases to trimming and J lost 5 bases, with 18 bases between them. Germline CDR1 is MNHNS and CDR2 is SASEGT. The CDR3 sequence is CASRLQGSREDTQYF. The CDR3 region has the DNA TGTGCCAGCAGATTACAGGGCTCAAGGGAAGATACGCAGTATTTT.